This TCR beta chain originates from a study of blood T cells in healthy people across ages. Study results and caveats: The unsorted PBMCs prevented any conclusive comparison of naive versus antigen-experienced cells. Observed TCR beta diversity showed a strong correlation with the percentage of naive T cells as measured by flow cytometry.

The CDR3 length is 15 residues. The germline CDR1 and CDR2 sequences are LGHNA and YSLEER. J was trimmed by 6 bases and V by 0 bases; bases with no gene match: 4. Ten milliliters of peripheral blood were drawn from each donor into EDTA-treated tubes. With regard to this clonotype: Its specificity is unknown.

A sample-barcoded 5' primer and a J-beta primer mix were used in a second PCR of about 7 to 11 cycles. The template-switch adaptor, which had 12 random nucleotides, put a tag on each cDNA molecule. TCRdb fed the 5' RACE reads into MiXCR, producing one record per CDR3 protein. The repertoire holds hundreds of thousands of distinct CDR3 sequences, with less than 45% as singletons. The chain carries TRBV4-3 and TRBJ1-5; 8 positions match TRBD1. Sequencing was carried out using blood. This sequence originates from a man at least 80 years old in good health. For the CDR3, the DNA is TGCGCCAGCAGCCAAGATTGGCAGGGGGCTCAGCCCCAGCATTTT. Translation gives CASSQDWQGAQPQHF.